This T cell receptor (beta chain) derives from a study of T-cell memory formation after mild COVID-19. Background on the study: Among the donors, TCR clusters were largely specific to each donor.

CDR1 SEHNR and CDR2 FQNEAQ come from the germline V gene (reference sequence). There are 17 residues in the CDR3. V lost 5 bases, J lost 3 bases, and 11 bases stayed unmatched. Study-level points and caveats: Cross-reactive memory seemingly joined, as some responding clones were found in pre-infection memory. Mainly CM and EM harbored the contracting CD4+ clones; mainly EMRA harbored the CD8+ ones.

The sample holds a few counts of this clonotype. What it binds is unknown. Barcoded TCR alpha and TCR beta cDNA libraries with UMIs came from 5'RACE using constant-segment primers. In TCRdb, the 5' RACE reads were re-called with MiXCR into one record per CDR3 protein. The sample yields 150,000 to 200,000 distinct CDR3 sequences, roughly 17% seen once. The gene calls are TRBV7-9 and TRBJ2-7, with 12 bases lining up with TRBD2. Specimen: PBMCs or a T cell subset sorted from them (not recorded which). This sequence was found in an adult woman who had mild COVID-19 (a few samples of this study predate the infection). Cell type and time point are not known. The CDR3 loop reads CASSGTSGPRGNYEQYF. CDR3 coding DNA: TGTGCCAGCAGCGGGACTAGCGGGCCCCGTGGGAACTACGAGCAGTACTTC.